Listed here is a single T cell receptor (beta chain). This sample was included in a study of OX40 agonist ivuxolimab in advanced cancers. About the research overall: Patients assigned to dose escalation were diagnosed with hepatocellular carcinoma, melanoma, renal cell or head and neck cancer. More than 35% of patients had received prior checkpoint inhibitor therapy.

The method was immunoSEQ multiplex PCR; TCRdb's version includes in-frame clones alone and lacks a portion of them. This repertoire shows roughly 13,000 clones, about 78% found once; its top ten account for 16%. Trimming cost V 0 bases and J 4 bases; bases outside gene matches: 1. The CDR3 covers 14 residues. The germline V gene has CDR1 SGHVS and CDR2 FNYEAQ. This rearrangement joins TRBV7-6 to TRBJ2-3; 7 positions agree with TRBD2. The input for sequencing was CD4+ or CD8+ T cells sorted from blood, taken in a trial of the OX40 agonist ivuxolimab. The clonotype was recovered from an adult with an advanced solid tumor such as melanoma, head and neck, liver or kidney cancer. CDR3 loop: CASSLASGADTQYF. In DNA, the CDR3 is TGTGCCAGCAGCTTAGCGAGCGGGGCAGATACGCAGTATTTT. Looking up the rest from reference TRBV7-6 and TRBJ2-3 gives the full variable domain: GAGVSQSPRYKVTKRGQDVALRCDPISGHVSLYWYRQALGQGPEFLTYFNYEAQQDKSGLPNDRFSAERPEGSISTLTIQRTEQRDSAMYRCASSLASGADTQYFGPGTRLTVL.